The clone carrying this T cell receptor beta chain was counted a few times. Its antigen is undetermined. Germline V gives CDR1 SQVTM, CDR2 ANQGSEA. V shed 6 bases and J shed 3 bases, with 18 bases lying between them. The CDR3 is made up of 14 amino acids. Cell sorting was applied to PBMCs, and CD4+ and CD8+ T cells were collected. This specimen belongs to a study of CD8+ T cells in alopecia areata. Following extraction, RNA underwent reverse transcription to cDNA, which served as the sequencing template. Repertoires were generated with immunoSEQ multiplex PCR, while TCRdb's copy carries only in-frame clones and drops some. The sample holds 150,000 to 200,000 clones, approximately 59% seen once. Study observations and caveats: The study found higher clonality in lesional than normal scalp, especially in alopecia totalis/universalis.

The sample was CD4+ T cells sorted from blood, taken at week 0. The chain couples TRBV29-1 to TRBJ2-7, with D possibly being TRBD2 (7 bases). The clonotype was recovered from a human donor with alopecia areata. For the CDR3, the DNA is TGCAGCGTGCTAAGAGCGGGACAAGACTACGAGCAGTACTTC. Its protein product is CSVLRAGQDYEQYF.